This T cell receptor beta chain was captured in a study of STAT3 mutations in large granular lymphocyte leukemia. Average productive template count per sample was about 40,773. Sequencing was performed with immunoSEQ multiplex PCR; in TCRdb, only in-frame clones are kept and a portion is missing. The sample contains about 15,000 clones, roughly nine tenths of which appear only once. Deletions cut 0 bases from V and 3 bases from J, with 11 bases between. CDR1 and CDR2 from the germline V gene are WSHSY and SAAADI. The CDR3 covers 15 residues. As for this clone: Its antigen remains unidentified.

Study conclusions and caveats: In several patients, dominant TCR clone burden exceeded STAT3 mutant burden. In T-cell large granular lymphocyte leukemia, about half of patients showed multiple immunodominant subclonotypes. All newly emerging clones after therapy were STAT3 wild type.

V usage is TRBV10-2 and J usage is TRBJ1-2; no definite D call. Material: peripheral blood mononuclear cells. The sequence came from a man aged 40-49 years with T-cell large granular lymphocyte leukemia. Some clones in this sample may be carry-over from other donors' samples. The CDR3 DNA reads as TGCGCCAGCAGTGAGTCTAGCAATTCCTACTATGGCTACACCTTC. Translation: CASSESSNSYYGYTF.